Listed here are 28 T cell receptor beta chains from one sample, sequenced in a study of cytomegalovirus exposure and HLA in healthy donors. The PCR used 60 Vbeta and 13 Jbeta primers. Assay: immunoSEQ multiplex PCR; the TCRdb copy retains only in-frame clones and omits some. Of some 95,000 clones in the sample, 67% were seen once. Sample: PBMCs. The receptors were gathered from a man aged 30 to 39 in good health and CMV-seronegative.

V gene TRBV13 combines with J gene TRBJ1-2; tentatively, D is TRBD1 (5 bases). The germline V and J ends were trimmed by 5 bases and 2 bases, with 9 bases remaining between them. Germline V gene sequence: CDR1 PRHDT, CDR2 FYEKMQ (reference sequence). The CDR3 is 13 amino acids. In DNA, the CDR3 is TGTGCCAGCAGCACACGGACAAACTATGGCTACACCTTC. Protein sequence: CASSTRTNYGYTF.

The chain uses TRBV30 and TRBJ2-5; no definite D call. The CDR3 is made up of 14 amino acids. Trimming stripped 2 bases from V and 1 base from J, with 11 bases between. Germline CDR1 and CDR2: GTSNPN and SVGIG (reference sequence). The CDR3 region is CAWSSEISQETQYF. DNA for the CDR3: TGTGCCTGGAGTTCGGAGATTTCCCAAGAGACCCAGTACTTC.

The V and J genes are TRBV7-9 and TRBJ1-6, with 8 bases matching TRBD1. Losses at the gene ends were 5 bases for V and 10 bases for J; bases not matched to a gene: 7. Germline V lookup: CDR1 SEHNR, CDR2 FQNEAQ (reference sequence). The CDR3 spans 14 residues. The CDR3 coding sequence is TGTGCCAGCAGCCCGCAGGGGGCCCTATCACCCCTCCACTTT. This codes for CASSPQGALSPLHF.

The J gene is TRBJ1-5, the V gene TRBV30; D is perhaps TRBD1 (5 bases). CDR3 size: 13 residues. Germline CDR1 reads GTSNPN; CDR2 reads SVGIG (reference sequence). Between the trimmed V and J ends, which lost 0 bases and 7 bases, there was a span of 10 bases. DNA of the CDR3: TGTGCCTGGAGTGTATCAGGGAACCAGCCCCAGCATTTT. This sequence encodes CAWSVSGNQPQHF.

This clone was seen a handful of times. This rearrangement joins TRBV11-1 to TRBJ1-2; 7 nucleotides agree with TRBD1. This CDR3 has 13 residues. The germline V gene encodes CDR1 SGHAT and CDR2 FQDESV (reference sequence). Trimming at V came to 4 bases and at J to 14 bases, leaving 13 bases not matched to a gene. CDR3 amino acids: CASSSWTGERATF. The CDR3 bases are TGTGCCAGCAGCTCTTGGACAGGCGAACGAGCTACCTTC.

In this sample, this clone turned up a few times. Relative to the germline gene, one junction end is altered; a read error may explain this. The CDR3 protein is CASSLTGYTGELFF. The DNA for the CDR3 is TGTGCTAGCAGCTTAACAGGGTATACCGGGGAGCTGTTTTTT. The gene calls are TRBV7-7 and TRBJ2-2; D possibly corresponds to TRBD1 (6 bases). This CDR3 contains 14 residues. Germline CDR1 and CDR2: SSHAT and FNYEAQ (reference sequence).

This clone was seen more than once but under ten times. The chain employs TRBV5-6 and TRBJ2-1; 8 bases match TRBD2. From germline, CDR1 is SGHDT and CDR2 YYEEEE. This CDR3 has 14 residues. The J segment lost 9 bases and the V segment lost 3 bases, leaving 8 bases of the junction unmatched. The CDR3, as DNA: TGTGCCAGCAGCTCTGCCGGGACTAGAGGTGAGCAGTTCTTC. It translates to CASSSAGTRGEQFF. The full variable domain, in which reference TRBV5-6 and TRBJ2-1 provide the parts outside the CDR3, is DAGVTQSPTHLIKTRGQQVTLRCSPKSGHDTVSWYQQALGQGPQFIFQYYEEEERQRGNFPDRFSGHQFPNYSSELNVNALLLGDSALYLCASSSAGTRGEQFFGPGTRLTVL.

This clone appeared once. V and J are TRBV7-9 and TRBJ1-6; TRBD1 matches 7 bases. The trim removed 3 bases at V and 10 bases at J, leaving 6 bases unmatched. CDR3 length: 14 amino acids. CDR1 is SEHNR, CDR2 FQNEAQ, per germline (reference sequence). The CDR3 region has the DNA TGTGCCAGCAGCTTGGAGGGGGCAGGATCACCCCTCCACTTT. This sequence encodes CASSLEGAGSPLHF.

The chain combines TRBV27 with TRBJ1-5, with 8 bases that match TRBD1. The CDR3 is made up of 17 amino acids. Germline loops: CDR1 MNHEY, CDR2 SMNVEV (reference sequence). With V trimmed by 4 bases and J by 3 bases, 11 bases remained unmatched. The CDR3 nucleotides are TGTGCCAGCAGTTCCTCTTGGGACAGGAGACCCAATCAGCCCCAGCATTTT. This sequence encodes CASSSSWDRRPNQPQHF.

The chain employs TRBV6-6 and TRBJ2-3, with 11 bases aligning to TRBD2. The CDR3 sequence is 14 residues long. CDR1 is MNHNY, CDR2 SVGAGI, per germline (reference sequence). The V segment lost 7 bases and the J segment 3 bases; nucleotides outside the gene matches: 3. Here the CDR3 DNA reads TGTGCCAGCACTAGCGGGGGGCCGACAGATACGCAGTATTTT. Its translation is CASTSGGPTDTQYF.

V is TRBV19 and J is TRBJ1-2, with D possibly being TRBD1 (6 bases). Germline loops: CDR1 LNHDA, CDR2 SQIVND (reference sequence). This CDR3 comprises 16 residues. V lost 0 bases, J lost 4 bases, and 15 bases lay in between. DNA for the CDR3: TGTGCCAGTAGTATAGATCCGGGACACCGCTCCTATGGCTACACCTTC. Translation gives CASSIDPGHRSYGYTF.

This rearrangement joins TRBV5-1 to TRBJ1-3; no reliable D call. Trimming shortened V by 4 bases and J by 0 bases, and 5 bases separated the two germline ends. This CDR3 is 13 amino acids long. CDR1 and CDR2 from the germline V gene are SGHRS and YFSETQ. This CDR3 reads CASSNSSGNTIYF. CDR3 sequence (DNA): TGCGCCAGCAGCAACAGCTCTGGAAACACCATATATTTT.

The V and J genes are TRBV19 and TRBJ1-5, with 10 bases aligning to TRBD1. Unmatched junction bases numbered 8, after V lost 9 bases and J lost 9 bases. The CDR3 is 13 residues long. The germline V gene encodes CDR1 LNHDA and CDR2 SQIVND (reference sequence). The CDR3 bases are TGTGCCAGCCGACAGGGGGCCATCGGGCCCCAGCATTTT. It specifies CASRQGAIGPQHF.

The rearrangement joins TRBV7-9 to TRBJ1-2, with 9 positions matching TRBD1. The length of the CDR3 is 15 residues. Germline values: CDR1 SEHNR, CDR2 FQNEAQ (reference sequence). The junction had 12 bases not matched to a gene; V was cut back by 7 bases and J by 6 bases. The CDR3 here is CASKSGTGHLNGYTF. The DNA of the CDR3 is TGTGCCAGCAAATCCGGGACAGGGCATCTCAATGGCTACACCTTC. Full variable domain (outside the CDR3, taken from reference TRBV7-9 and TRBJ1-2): DTGVSQNPRHKITKRGQNVTFRCDPISEHNRLYWYRQTLGQGPEFLTYFQNEAQLEKSRLLSDRFSAERPKGSFSTLEIQRTEQGDSAMYLCASKSGTGHLNGYTFGSGTRLTVV.

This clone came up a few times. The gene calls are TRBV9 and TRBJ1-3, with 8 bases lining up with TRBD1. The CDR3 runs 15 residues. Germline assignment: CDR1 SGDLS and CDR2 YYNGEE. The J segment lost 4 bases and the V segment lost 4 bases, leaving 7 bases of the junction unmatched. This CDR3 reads CASSPRTGMGNTIYF. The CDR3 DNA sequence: TGTGCCAGCAGCCCCCGGACAGGGATGGGAAACACCATATATTTT.

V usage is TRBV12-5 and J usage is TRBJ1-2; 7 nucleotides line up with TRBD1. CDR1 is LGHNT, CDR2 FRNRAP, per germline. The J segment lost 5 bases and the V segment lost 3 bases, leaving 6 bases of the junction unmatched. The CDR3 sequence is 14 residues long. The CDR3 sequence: CASGLTGTAYGYTF. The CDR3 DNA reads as TGTGCTAGTGGTTTAACCGGGACAGCGTATGGCTACACCTTC.

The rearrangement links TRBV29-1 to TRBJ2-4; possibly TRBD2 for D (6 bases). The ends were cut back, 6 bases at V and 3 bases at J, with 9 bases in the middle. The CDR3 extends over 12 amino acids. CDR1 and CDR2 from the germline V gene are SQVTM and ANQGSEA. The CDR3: CSVLGGKNIQYF. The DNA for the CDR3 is TGCAGCGTGCTGGGGGGCAAAAACATTCAGTACTTC.

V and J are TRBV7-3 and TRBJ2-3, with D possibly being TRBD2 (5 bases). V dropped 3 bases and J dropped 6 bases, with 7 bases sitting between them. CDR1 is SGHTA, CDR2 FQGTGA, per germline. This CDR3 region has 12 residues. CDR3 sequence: CASSLSGDTQYF. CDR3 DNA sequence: TGTGCCAGCAGCTTGTCGGGGGATACGCAGTATTTT.

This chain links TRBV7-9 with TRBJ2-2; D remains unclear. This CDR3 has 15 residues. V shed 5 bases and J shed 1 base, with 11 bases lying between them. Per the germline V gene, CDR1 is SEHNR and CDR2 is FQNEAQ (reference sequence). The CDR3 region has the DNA TGTGCCAGCAGCCCCGACACTCTGAACACCGGGGAGCTGTTTTTT. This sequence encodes CASSPDTLNTGELFF.

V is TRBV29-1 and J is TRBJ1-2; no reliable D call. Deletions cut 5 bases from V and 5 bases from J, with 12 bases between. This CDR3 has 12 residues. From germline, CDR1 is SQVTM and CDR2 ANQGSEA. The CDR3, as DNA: TGCAGCGTTCCACTGGGCCCTTATGGCTACACCTTC. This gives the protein CSVPLGPYGYTF.

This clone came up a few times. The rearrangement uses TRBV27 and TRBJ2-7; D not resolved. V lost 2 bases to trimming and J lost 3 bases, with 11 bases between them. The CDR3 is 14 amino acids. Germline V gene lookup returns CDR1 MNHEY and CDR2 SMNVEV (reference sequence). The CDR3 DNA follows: TGTGCCAGCAGTTTAATCAACAACCTCTACGAGCAGTACTTC. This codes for CASSLINNLYEQYF.

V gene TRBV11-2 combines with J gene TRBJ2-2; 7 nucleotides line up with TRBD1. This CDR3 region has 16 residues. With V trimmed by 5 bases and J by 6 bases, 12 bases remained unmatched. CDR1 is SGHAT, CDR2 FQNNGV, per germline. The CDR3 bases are TGTGCCAGCAGCCCAGGCCACAGGGGAAACGCCGGGGAGCTGTTTTTT. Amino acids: CASSPGHRGNAGELFF.

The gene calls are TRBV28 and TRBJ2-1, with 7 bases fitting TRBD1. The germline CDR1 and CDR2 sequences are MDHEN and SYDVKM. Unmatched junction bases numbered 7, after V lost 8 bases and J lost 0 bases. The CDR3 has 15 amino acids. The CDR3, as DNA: TGTGCCAGCTGCTACAGGGACAGCTCCTACAATGAGCAGTTCTTC. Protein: CASCYRDSSYNEQFF.

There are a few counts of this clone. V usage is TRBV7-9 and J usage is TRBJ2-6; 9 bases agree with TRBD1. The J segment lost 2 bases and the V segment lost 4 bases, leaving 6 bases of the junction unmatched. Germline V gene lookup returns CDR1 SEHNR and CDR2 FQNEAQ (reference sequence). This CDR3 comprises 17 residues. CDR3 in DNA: TGTGCCAGCAGCTACCGGGACAGGGATCCTGGGGCCAACGTCCTGACTTTC. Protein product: CASSYRDRDPGANVLTF.

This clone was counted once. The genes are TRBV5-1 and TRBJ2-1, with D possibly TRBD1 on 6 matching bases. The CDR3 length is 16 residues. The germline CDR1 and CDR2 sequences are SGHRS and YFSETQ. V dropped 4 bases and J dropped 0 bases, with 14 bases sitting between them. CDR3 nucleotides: TGCGCCAGCAGCCCCTCCGGGACATCCTCCTACAATGAGCAGTTCTTC. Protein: CASSPSGTSSYNEQFF.

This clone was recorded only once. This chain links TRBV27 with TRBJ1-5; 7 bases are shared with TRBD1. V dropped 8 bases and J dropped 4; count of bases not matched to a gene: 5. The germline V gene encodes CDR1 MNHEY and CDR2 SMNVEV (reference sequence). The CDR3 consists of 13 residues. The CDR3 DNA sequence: TGTGCCAGCGGGGACAGACGGAATCAGCCCCAGCATTTT. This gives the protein CASGDRRNQPQHF.

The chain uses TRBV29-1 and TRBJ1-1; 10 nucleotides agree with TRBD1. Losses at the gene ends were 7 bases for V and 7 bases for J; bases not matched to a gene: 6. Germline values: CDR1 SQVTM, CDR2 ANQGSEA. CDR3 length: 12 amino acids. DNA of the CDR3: TGCAGCGGGACAGGGGGGGAGGGTGAAGCTTTCTTT. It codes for CSGTGGEGEAFF.

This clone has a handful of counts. The CDR3 sequence is CASSLFGGIDEQYF. The DNA for the CDR3 is TGTGCCAGCAGTTTATTTGGAGGGATCGACGAGCAGTACTTC. This chain links TRBV28 with TRBJ2-7; possibly TRBD2 for D (6 bases). This CDR3 region has 14 residues. CDR1 is MDHEN and CDR2 is SYDVKM in the germline V gene. Trimming removed 1 base at V and 5 bases at J, with 12 bases between.